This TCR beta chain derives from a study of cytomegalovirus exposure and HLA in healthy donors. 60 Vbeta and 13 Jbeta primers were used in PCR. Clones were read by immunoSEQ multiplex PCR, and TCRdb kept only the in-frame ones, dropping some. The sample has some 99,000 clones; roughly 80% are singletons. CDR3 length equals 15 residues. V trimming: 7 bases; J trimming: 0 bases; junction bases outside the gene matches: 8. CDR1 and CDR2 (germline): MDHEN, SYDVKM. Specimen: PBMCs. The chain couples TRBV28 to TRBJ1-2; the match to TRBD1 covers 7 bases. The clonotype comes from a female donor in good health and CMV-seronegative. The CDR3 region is CASTGQAAPNYGYTF. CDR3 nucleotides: TGTGCCAGCACAGGACAGGCCGCCCCTAACTATGGCTACACCTTC.